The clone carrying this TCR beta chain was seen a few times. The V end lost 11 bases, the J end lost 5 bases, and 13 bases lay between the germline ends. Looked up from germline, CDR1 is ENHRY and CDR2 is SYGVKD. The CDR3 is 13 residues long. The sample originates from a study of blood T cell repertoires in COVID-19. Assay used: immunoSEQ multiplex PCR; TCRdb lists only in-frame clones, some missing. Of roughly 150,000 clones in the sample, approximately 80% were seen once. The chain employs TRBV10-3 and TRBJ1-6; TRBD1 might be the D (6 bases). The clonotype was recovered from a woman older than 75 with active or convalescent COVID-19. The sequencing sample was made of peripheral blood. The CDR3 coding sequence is TGTGCCGGGAAGGACAGCGATAATTCACCCCTCCACTTT. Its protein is CAGKDSDNSPLHF.